The clone carrying this TCR beta chain was counted between two and nine times. The antigen remains undetermined. The sample belongs to a study of T cells after yellow fever vaccination. Trimming cost V 4 bases and J 6 bases, with 28 bases left between them. Germline values: CDR1 LNHDA, CDR2 SQIVND (reference sequence). CDR3 size: 18 residues. Production of TCR cDNA was by 5'RACE template switching, which also added a universal primer site and UMIs. TCRdb called the 5' RACE reads again in MiXCR, with one record for every CDR3 protein. The table includes 450,000 to 550,000 distinct CDR3 sequences, 21% detected once. Findings and limits, study-wide: Post-booster repertoires again held most primary-vaccination clones (approximately 96% CD4, about 90% CD8).

The chain couples TRBV19 to TRBJ2-7; D is perhaps TRBD1 (6 bases). This clonotype was obtained from a man younger than 30 who received the YFV17D yellow fever vaccine. The source was PBMCs, collected 21 days after the first yellow fever vaccination. The CDR3 sequence: CASSTNRRDTPLLLEQYF. The CDR3 DNA follows: TGTGCCAGTAGTACCAACCGCCGGGACACCCCTCTCCTACTCGAGCAGTACTTC.